The present T cell receptor beta chain was sequenced within a study of response to subunit inactivated influenza vaccine. General study results and limits: A suggestion made by the authors is that each seasonal influenza vaccination recruits few new T cells.

TCRdb re-analysed the RT-PCR reads in MiXCR, keeping a single row per CDR3 protein. This sample yields some 520,000 distinct CDR3 sequences, of which 16% are seen a single time; about 3% belongs to the top ten. The sample holds a few counts of this clonotype. Its target is unknown. V was cut by 2 bases and J by 9 bases, with 11 bases left in between. The CDR3 extends over 13 amino acids. Germline values: CDR1 MNHEY, CDR2 SVGEGT. The sample was CD4+ T cells sorted from PBMCs, taken roughly 24 months after vaccination. The receptor was isolated from a man aged 50-75 years who received an inactivated influenza vaccine. V gene TRBV6-2 or TRBV6-3 combines with J gene TRBJ2-1; D not resolved. CDR3 region: CASSYVVGGEQFF. The CDR3 coding sequence is TGTGCCAGCAGTTACGTGGTTGGCGGTGAGCAGTTCTTC.